This TCR beta chain derives from a study of T cell changes during pregnancy in multiple sclerosis. Produced via immunoSEQ multiplex PCR; TCRdb's table is partial and in-frame only. The sample lists approximately 60,000 clones; 93% were seen once. The germline gives CDR1 SGHDN, CDR2 FVKESK. Losses at the gene ends were 5 bases for V and 6 bases for J; bases not matched to a gene: 5. The CDR3 loop spans 13 amino acids. This chain connects TRBV14 to TRBJ2-7, with 9 nucleotides matching TRBD2. This material consisted of CD4+ T cells from peripheral blood mononuclear cells, taken before pregnancy. The sequence was obtained from a female donor with multiple sclerosis, enrolled in a pregnancy study. The CDR3 DNA sequence: TGTGCCAGCAGCATCGGACTAGCGCGCGAGCAGTACTTC. This gives the protein CASSIGLAREQYF.